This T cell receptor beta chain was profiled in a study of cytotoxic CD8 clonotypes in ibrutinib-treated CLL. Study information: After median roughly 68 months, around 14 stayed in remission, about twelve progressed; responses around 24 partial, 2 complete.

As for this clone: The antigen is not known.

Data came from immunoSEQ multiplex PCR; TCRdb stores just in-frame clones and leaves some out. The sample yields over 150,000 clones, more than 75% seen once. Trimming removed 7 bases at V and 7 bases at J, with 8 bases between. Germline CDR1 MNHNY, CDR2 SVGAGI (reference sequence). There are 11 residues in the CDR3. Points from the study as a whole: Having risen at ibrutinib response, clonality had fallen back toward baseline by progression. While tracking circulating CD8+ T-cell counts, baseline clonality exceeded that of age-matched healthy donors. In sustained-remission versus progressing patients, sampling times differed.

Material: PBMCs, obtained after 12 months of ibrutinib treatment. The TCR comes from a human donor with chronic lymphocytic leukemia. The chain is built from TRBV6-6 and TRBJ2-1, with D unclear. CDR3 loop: CASTSVNEQFF. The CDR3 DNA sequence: TGTGCCAGCACCTCAGTAAATGAGCAGTTCTTC.